Sequencing of this TCR beta chain was carried out in a study of low-dose radiotherapy and immunotherapy resistance in tumors. Study as a whole: Patients of Cohort 1 had 0.5 Gy fractions every 2 weeks, which summed to 6.5 Gy. Intravenous cyclophosphamide 200 mg/m2 was given every two weeks, one day before radiation and immunotherapy. Ipilimumab 1 mg/kg every six weeks, together with nivolumab 240 mg every two weeks, was given intravenously to patients.

As for time point: before trial treatment. Alpha and beta chains were covered, as first-strand cDNA relied on TRAV- and TRBV-specific primers. The authors amplified TCRs for 20 to 25 PCR cycles with a constant-region primer and a V-primer adapter. TCRdb recomputed calls from the reads with MiXCR, one row per CDR3 protein. The sample records tens of thousands of distinct CDR3 sequences, just under 9.5% being singletons. V gave up 6 bases and J gave up 6 bases; unmatched junction bases: 5. The CDR3 has 13 residues. This clonotype has a count of ten or more. Source: PBMCs, taken before treatment. This receptor was identified in a male donor with prostate cancer. V is TRBV12-3 or TRBV12-4 and J is TRBJ2-1, with 7 nucleotides matching TRBD1. CDR3 in amino acids: CASRGQESNEQFF. In DNA, the CDR3 is TGTGCCAGCAGAGGACAGGAGAGCAATGAGCAGTTCTTC.